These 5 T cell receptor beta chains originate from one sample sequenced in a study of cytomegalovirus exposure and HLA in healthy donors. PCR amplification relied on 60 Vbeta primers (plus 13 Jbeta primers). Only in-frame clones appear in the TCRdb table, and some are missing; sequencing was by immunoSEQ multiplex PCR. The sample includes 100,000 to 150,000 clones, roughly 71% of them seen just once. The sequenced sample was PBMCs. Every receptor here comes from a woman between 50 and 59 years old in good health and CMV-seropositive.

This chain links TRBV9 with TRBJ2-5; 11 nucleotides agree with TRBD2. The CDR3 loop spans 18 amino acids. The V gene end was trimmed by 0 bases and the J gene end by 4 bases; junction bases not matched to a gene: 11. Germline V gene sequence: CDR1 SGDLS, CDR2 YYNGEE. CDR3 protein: CASSVGGSGGAEVETQYF. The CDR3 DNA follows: TGTGCCAGCAGCGTAGGTGGTAGCGGGGGGGCTGAGGTAGAGACCCAGTACTTC.

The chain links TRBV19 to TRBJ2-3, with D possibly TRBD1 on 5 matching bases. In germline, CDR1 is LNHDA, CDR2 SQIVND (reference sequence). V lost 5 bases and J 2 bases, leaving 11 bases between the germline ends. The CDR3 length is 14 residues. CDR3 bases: TGTGCCAGTAGTGCCAGGACATCCACAGATACGCAGTATTTT. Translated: CASSARTSTDTQYF.

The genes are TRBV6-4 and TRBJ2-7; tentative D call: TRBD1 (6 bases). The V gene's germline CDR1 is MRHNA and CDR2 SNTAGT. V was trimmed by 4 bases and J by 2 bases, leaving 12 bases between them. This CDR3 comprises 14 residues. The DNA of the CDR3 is TGTGCCAGCAGTGGAGGGACATTAGCCTACGAGCAGTACTTC. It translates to CASSGGTLAYEQYF.

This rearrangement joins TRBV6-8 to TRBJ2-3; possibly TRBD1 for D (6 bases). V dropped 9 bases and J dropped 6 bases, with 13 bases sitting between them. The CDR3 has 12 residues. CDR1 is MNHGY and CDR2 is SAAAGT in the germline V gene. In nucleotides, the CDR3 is TGTGCCAGGAAAGGACAGTCGGATACGCAGTATTTT. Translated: CARKGQSDTQYF.

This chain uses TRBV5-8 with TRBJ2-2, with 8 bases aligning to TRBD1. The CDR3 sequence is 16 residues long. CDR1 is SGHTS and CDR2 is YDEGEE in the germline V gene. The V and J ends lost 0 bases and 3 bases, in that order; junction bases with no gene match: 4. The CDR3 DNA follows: TGTGCCAGCAGCTTGGCGGGACAGGAGGACACCGGGGAGCTGTTTTTT. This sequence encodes CASSLAGQEDTGELFF.